These 21 T cell receptor beta chains were all obtained from the same sample, sequenced in a study of blood T cell repertoires in COVID-19. Libraries were prepared by immunoSEQ multiplex PCR; TCRdb keeps only in-frame clonotypes and omits some of them. The sample records around 180,000 clones, 80% to 85% being singletons. The sequencing sample was made of peripheral blood. These receptors were taken from a woman older than 75 with COVID-19, enrolled during active disease.

The genes are TRBV9 and TRBJ2-7, with D possibly TRBD1 on 5 matching bases. With 0 bases removed from V and 0 bases from J, the gap between germline ends came to 7 bases. This CDR3 has 14 amino acids. Germline V gene lookup returns CDR1 SGDLS and CDR2 YYNGEE. The CDR3 DNA reads TGTGCCAGCAGCGTAGGGGGCTACTCCTACGAGCAGTACTTC. Its translation: CASSVGGYSYEQYF.

The rearrangement uses TRBV5-1 and TRBJ2-3, with 7 bases aligning to TRBD2. The junction had 7 bases not matched to a gene; V was cut back by 1 base and J by 2 bases. This CDR3 contains 16 residues. The germline CDR1 and CDR2 sequences are SGHRS and YFSETQ. CDR3 sequence (DNA): TGCGCCAGCAGCTTGAGTAGGGAGGGGTACACAGATACGCAGTATTTT. This encodes CASSLSREGYTDTQYF.

The CDR3 protein is CASSFRDRGLGEQFF. In nucleotides, the CDR3 is TGCGCCAGCAGCTTCCGGGACAGGGGGCTCGGTGAGCAGTTCTTC. This sequence joins TRBV5-1 and TRBJ2-1, with 12 bases that match TRBD1. CDR3 length: 15 residues. V shed 2 bases and J 9 bases; nucleotides not matched to a gene: 6. The V gene's germline CDR1 is SGHRS and CDR2 YFSETQ.

A few counts support this clone. The chain links TRBV20-1 to TRBJ1-5, with unresolved D. The germline gives CDR1 DFQATT, CDR2 SNEGSKA (reference sequence). The CDR3 totals 13 residues. Trimming shortened V by 3 bases and J by 11 bases, and 17 bases separated the two germline ends. The CDR3 protein is CSASVTTAGTQHF. DNA of the CDR3: TGCAGTGCTAGTGTTACCACAGCAGGCACCCAGCATTTT.

The chain combines TRBV5-4 with TRBJ2-2, with 8 bases lining up with TRBD2. Germline loops: CDR1 SGHNT, CDR2 YYREEE (reference sequence). The CDR3 spans 16 residues. J lost 4 bases, V lost 2 bases, and 7 bases had no gene match. CDR3 DNA sequence: TGTGCCAGCAGCTTTAAGCGGGGGCGGGGCACCGGGGAGCTGTTTTTT. As protein: CASSFKRGRGTGELFF.

The rearrangement uses TRBV5-8 and TRBJ2-2; 7 bases agree with TRBD2. J lost 2 bases, V lost 4 bases, and 14 bases had no gene match. CDR1 and CDR2 from the germline V gene are SGHTS and YDEGEE. The CDR3 has 18 residues. CDR3 DNA: TGTGCCAGCAGCCCACAACTTGGGAGGGGTTCCAACACCGGGGAGCTGTTTTTT. Its translation: CASSPQLGRGSNTGELFF.

This clone came up a few times. This rearrangement joins TRBV18 to TRBJ2-7; a weak D match, TRBD2 (6 bases). Between the trimmed V and J ends, which lost 3 bases and 2 bases, there was a span of 11 bases. CDR1 and CDR2 (germline): KGHSH, LQKENI. CDR3 length: 14 residues. CDR3 sequence reads: CASSPLEGTYEQYF. The CDR3 coding sequence is TGTGCCAGCTCACCCCTGGAGGGCACCTACGAGCAGTACTTC.

The rearrangement links TRBV5-1 to TRBJ1-3; 9 nucleotides agree with TRBD1. The trim removed 0 bases at V and 1 base at J, leaving 5 bases unmatched. The CDR3 runs 17 residues. The germline CDR1 and CDR2 sequences are SGHRS and YFSETQ. The CDR3, as DNA: TGCGCCAGCAGCTTGGGGGGACAGGGATCTTCTGGAAACACCATATATTTT. It is translated as CASSLGGQGSSGNTIYF. The variable domain in full, with the rest retrieved from reference TRBV5-1 and TRBJ1-3, is KAGVTQTPRYLIKTRGQQVTLSCSPISGHRSVSWYQQTPGQGLQFLFEYFSETQRNKGNFPGRFSGRQFSNSRSEMNVSTLELGDSALYLCASSLGGQGSSGNTIYFGEGSWLTVV.

V is TRBV10-2 and J is TRBJ2-1, with a weak D call TRBD2 (6 bases). Germline-derived CDR1 and CDR2 are WSHSY and SAAADI. The CDR3 covers 17 residues. Trimming removed 0 bases at V and 3 bases at J, with 15 bases between. CDR3 coding DNA: TGCGCCAGCAGTGAGTCGGGACTTTCCTCCCTCTACAATGAGCAGTTCTTC. Residues: CASSESGLSSLYNEQFF.

The chain has TRBV5-6 and TRBJ1-4; TRBD1 is a possible D gene (5 bases). Germline values: CDR1 SGHDT, CDR2 YYEEEE. V lost 0 bases to trimming and J lost 6 bases, with 9 bases between them. This CDR3 has 14 amino acids. In DNA form, the CDR3 reads TGTGCCAGCAGCTTGGGCTGGGGGGATGAAAAACTGTTTTTT. Protein: CASSLGWGDEKLFF.

The V and J genes are TRBV6-5 and TRBJ1-1; TRBD1 is a possible D gene (6 bases). This CDR3 is built from 14 residues. The V end was cut by 2 bases, the J end by 7 bases, with 14 bases between. In germline, CDR1 is MNHEY, CDR2 SVGAGI. CDR3 in amino acids: CASSYTGTPDEAFF. The DNA for the CDR3 is TGTGCCAGCAGTTACACCGGGACACCTGATGAAGCTTTCTTT.

The genes are TRBV10-3 and TRBJ2-2; 7 positions agree with TRBD2. V gave up 3 bases and J gave up 4 bases; unmatched junction bases: 8. This CDR3 has 16 amino acids. Germline V CDR1 and CDR2: ENHRY, SYGVKD. DNA of the CDR3: TGTGCCATCAGTGACCCGGGACTAACATCCACCGGGGAGCTGTTTTTT. Translating it yields CAISDPGLTSTGELFF.

The chain recombines TRBV7-2 with TRBJ2-3; tentatively, D is TRBD2 (7 bases). V was clipped by 5 bases and J by 4 bases, with 13 bases between them. CDR3 length: 14 amino acids. From germline, CDR1 is SGHTA and CDR2 FQGNSA. The CDR3 is CASSRGGAADTQYF. The CDR3 DNA is TGTGCCAGCAGCCGTGGGGGGGCGGCAGATACGCAGTATTTT.

This clone has only a few counts. The chain is built from TRBV25-1 and TRBJ1-1; 10 nucleotides match TRBD1. Germline CDR1 is MGHDK and CDR2 is SYGVNS. The CDR3 loop spans 14 amino acids. V trimming: 5 bases; J trimming: 4 bases; junction bases outside the gene matches: 4. CDR3 loop: CASSWTGGSTEAFF. The CDR3 bases are TGTGCCAGCAGTTGGACAGGGGGAAGCACTGAAGCTTTCTTT. Filled out from reference TRBV25-1 and TRBJ1-1, the complete variable domain reads EADIYQTPRYLVIGTGKKITLECSQTMGHDKMYWYQQDPGMELHLIHYSYGVNSTEKGDLSSESTVSRIRTEHFPLTLESARPSHTSQYLCASSWTGGSTEAFFGQGTRLTVV.

The chain carries TRBV27 and TRBJ2-7; 9 bases are shared with TRBD2. The V gene's germline CDR1 is MNHEY and CDR2 SMNVEV (reference sequence). There are 15 residues in the CDR3. The junction had 2 bases not matched to a gene; V was cut back by 2 bases and J by 0 bases. CDR3 coding DNA: TGTGCCAGCAGTTTAAGCGGGGGGCCCTCCTACGAGCAGTACTTC. This gives the protein CASSLSGGPSYEQYF.

This chain connects TRBV7-2 to TRBJ2-2; D not certain. The CDR3 extends over 16 amino acids. Trimming took off 5 bases at V and 4 bases at J, with 17 bases between the two ends. From germline, CDR1 is SGHTA and CDR2 FQGNSA. CDR3 in DNA: TGTGCCAGCAGCAATAGCCCGGCACGAGGCACCGGGGAGCTGTTTTTT. This translates into CASSNSPARGTGELFF.

The V and J genes are TRBV7-9 and TRBJ1-3; D remains unclear. This CDR3 contains 12 residues. V was pared by 4 bases and J by 6 bases, with 7 bases between. Germline CDR1 and CDR2: SEHNR and FQNEAQ (reference sequence). DNA of the CDR3: TGTGCCAGCAGCTATATGGCAAACACCATATATTTT. It translates to CASSYMANTIYF. The full variable domain, completed using reference TRBV7-9 and TRBJ1-3, is DTGVSQNPRHKITKRGQNVTFRCDPISEHNRLYWYRQTLGQGPEFLTYFQNEAQLEKSRLLSDRFSAERPKGSFSTLEIQRTEQGDSAMYLCASSYMANTIYFGEGSWLTVV.

A single count supports this clone. This chain links TRBV5-6 with TRBJ2-7; TRBD1 matches 10 bases. CDR3 length: 13 residues. In germline, CDR1 is SGHDT, CDR2 YYEEEE. J was trimmed by 7 bases and V by 4 bases; bases with no gene match: 5. The CDR3 is CASSGGQGFEQYF. CDR3 DNA: TGTGCCAGCAGCGGGGGACAGGGGTTTGAGCAGTACTTC. Using reference TRBV5-6 and TRBJ2-7 for the parts outside the CDR3, the full variable domain is DAGVTQSPTHLIKTRGQQVTLRCSPKSGHDTVSWYQQALGQGPQFIFQYYEEEERQRGNFPDRFSGHQFPNYSSELNVNALLLGDSALYLCASSGGQGFEQYFGPGTRLTVT.

The chain combines TRBV5-1 with TRBJ2-7; 7 positions match TRBD2. Germline CDR1 SGHRS, CDR2 YFSETQ. V lost 0 bases, J lost 6 bases, and 6 bases stayed unmatched. The CDR3 consists of 14 residues. CDR3 loop: CASSLVAGVGEQYF. The CDR3 bases are TGCGCCAGCAGCTTGGTGGCGGGAGTAGGCGAGCAGTACTTC.

This chain uses TRBV11-3 with TRBJ2-1; 8 nucleotides align to TRBD2. V shed 7 bases and J 2 bases; nucleotides not matched to a gene: 4. The CDR3 length is 14 residues. Per germline, CDR1 SGHNT and CDR2 YENEEA. The CDR3 is CASKAGAAYNEQFF. CDR3 nucleotide sequence: TGTGCCAGCAAAGCGGGAGCGGCCTACAATGAGCAGTTCTTC.

This clone was counted only a few times. The rearrangement uses TRBV25-1 and TRBJ2-3, with 9 nucleotides matching TRBD1. In germline, CDR1 is MGHDK, CDR2 SYGVNS. This CDR3 comprises 15 residues. V trimming: 7 bases; J trimming: 3 bases; junction bases outside the gene matches: 8. DNA of the CDR3: TGTGCCAGCAAAGGGGACAGGGTGGGAACAGATACGCAGTATTTT. As protein: CASKGDRVGTDTQYF.